This T cell receptor beta chain was retrieved from a study of long-term antiretroviral therapy in people with HIV. On this clone itself: Its antigen is unknown.

At least one PBMC sample before ART and at least two after were required. Trimming removed 1 base at V and 3 bases at J, with 24 bases between. The CDR3 is made up of 19 amino acids. CDR1 is LGHNA and CDR2 is YNFKEQ in the germline V gene. Whole-study findings and limits: Controls showed broader CDR3 length ranges than did the HIV repertoires. Transplant-donor-level diversity was not reached after ART, though diversity increased. Unavailable data included ART adherence, viral resistance and therapy changes (switches in treatment).

At survey level, the immunoSEQ assay was run in its v3.0 version. Repertoires were generated with immunoSEQ multiplex PCR, while TCRdb's copy carries only in-frame clones and drops some. The sample has 37,000 or so clones, 80% seen once. The chain combines TRBV4-2 with TRBJ2-5; no clear D. This TCR came from a man aged 25-45 years with HIV. This material consisted of unsorted PBMCs, taken 3.4 years after starting antiretroviral therapy. CDR3: CASSQGNQPTDELEETQYF. CDR3 DNA: TGTGCCAGCAGCCAAGGGAATCAGCCGACCGACGAGCTTGAAGAGACCCAGTACTTC.